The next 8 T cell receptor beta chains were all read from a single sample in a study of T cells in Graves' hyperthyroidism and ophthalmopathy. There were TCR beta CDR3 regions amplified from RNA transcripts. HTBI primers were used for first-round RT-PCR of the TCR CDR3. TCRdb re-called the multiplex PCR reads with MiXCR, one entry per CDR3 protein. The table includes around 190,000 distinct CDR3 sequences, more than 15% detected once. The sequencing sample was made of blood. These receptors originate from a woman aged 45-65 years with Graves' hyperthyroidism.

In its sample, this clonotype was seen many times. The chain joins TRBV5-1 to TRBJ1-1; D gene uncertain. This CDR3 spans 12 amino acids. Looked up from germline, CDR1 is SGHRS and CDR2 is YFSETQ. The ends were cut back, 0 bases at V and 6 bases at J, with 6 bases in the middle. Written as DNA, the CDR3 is TGCGCCAGCAGCTTGGTATGGCCTGAAGCTTTCTTT. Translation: CASSLVWPEAFF.

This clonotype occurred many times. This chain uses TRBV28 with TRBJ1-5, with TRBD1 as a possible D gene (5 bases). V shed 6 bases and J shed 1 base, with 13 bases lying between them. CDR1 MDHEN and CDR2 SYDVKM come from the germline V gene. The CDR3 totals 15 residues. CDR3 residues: CASRGGGRSNQPQHF. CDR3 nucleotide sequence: TGTGCCAGCAGGGGGGGGGGAAGGAGCAATCAGCCCCAGCATTTT. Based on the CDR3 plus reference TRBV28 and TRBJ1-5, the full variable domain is DVKVTQSSRYLVKRTGEKVFLECVQDMDHENMFWYRQDPGLGLRLIYFSYDVKMKEKGDIPEGYSVSREKKERFSLILESASTNQTSMYLCASRGGGRSNQPQHFGDGTRLSIL.

The DNA for the CDR3 is TGTGCCAGCAGCTTAGGTACAGGGCAGGGCTACACCTTC. Encoded protein: CASSLGTGQGYTF. The chain uses TRBV11-2 and TRBJ1-2; D is possibly TRBD1 (6 bases). Germline CDR1 SGHAT, CDR2 FQNNGV. The CDR3 spans 13 residues. V lost 1 base and J lost 8, with 11 bases in between.

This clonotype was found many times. The CDR3: CASSLAGTDLDTQYF. DNA for the CDR3: TGTGCCAGCAGCTTAGCGGGGACCGACCTGGATACGCAGTATTTT. The rearrangement uses TRBV7-3 and TRBJ2-3; possible D gene TRBD2, 6 bases. Germline CDR1 SGHTA, CDR2 FQGTGA. The CDR3 loop spans 15 amino acids. With 2 bases removed from V and 6 bases from J, the gap between germline ends came to 15 bases.

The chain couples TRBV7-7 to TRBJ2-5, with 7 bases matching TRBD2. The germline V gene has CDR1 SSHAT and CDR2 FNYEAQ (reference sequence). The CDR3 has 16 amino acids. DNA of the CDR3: TGTGCTAGCTCCCGGGAGGCCCTACCGTACCAAGAGACCCAGTACTTC. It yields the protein CASSREALPYQETQYF.

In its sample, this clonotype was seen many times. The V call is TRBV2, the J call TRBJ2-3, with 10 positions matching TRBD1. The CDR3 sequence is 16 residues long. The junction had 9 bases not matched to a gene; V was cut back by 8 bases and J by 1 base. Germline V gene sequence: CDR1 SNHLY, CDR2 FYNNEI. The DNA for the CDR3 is TGTGCCAGCTATGAAATTGGGACAGGGGGCACAGATACGCAGTATTTT. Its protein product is CASYEIGTGGTDTQYF.

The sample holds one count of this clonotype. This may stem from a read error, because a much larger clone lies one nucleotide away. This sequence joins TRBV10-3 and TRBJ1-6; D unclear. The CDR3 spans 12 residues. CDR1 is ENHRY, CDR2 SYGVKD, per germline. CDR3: CAISEPNSPPHF. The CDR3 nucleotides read TGTGCCATCAGTGAGCCCAATTCACCCCCCCACTTT.

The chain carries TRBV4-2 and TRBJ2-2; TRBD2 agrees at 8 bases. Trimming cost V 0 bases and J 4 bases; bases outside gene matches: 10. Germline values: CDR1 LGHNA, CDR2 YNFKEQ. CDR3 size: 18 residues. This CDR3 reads CASSQDGLLAESTGELFF. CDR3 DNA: TGTGCCAGCAGCCAAGATGGTTTACTAGCGGAGAGCACCGGGGAGCTGTTTTTT.